These 24 T cell receptor beta chains originate from one sample sequenced in a study of blood T cell repertoires in COVID-19. The repertoire was sequenced with immunoSEQ multiplex PCR; TCRdb's copy has only in-frame clones and lacks some. This sample has approximately 76,000 clones; around 90% occur once, and the top ten carry approximately 46%. Sequencing was performed on peripheral blood. Receptor source: a human donor in a cohort sampled during active COVID-19.

This sequence joins TRBV7-2 and TRBJ2-3, with 11 bases matching TRBD2. CDR1 SGHTA and CDR2 FQGNSA come from the germline V gene. This CDR3 comprises 17 residues. J lost 3 bases, V lost 7 bases, and 12 bases had no gene match. CDR3 nucleotide sequence: TGTGCCAGCACCGCTGGGGCTGGGACTAGCGGTACAGATACGCAGTATTTT. Translated, it gives CASTAGAGTSGTDTQYF.

The rearrangement links TRBV18 to TRBJ1-3; TRBD1 matches 8 bases. V dropped 3 bases and J dropped 0; count of bases not matched to a gene: 4. CDR1 is KGHSH, CDR2 LQKENI, per germline. This CDR3 has 16 residues. The CDR3 spells CASSPPGGLSGNTIYF. The CDR3 coding sequence is TGTGCCAGCTCACCCCCAGGGGGCCTCTCTGGAAACACCATATATTTT.

The rearrangement joins TRBV2 to TRBJ2-7, with D tentatively TRBD1 (5 bases). The CDR3 loop spans 11 amino acids. With 6 bases removed from V and 3 bases from J, the gap between germline ends came to 6 bases. Germline loops: CDR1 SNHLY, CDR2 FYNNEI. CDR3 nucleotides: TGTGCCAGCAGAGACAGCTACGAGCAGTACTTC. Translation: CASRDSYEQYF.

The chain uses TRBV6-6 and TRBJ2-3, with 9 nucleotides matching TRBD1. The CDR3 sequence is 15 residues long. Germline trimming cut 10 bases from V and 4 bases from J; bases unmatched to any gene: 12. The germline V gene encodes CDR1 MNHNY and CDR2 SVGAGI (reference sequence). The CDR3 region has the DNA TGTGCCACCACAACAGGGGGCCTTGGCGCAGATACGCAGTATTTT. This codes for CATTTGGLGADTQYF.

The chain couples TRBV11-3 to TRBJ2-1; D gene unclear. The CDR3 consists of 12 residues. CDR1 and CDR2 (germline): SGHNT, YENEEA. V was trimmed by 0 bases and J by 8 bases, leaving 5 bases between them. The CDR3 bases are TGTGCCAGCAGCTTAGATCTTGATGAGCAGTTCTTC. Amino acids: CASSLDLDEQFF.

The chain is built from TRBV7-2 and TRBJ2-1; D possibly corresponds to TRBD2 (5 bases). Trimming pared 0 bases from V and 10 bases from J, leaving 13 bases between. CDR1 is SGHTA and CDR2 is FQGNSA in the germline V gene. The CDR3 covers 14 residues. CDR3 sequence reads: CASSLADGRGEQFF. CDR3 bases: TGTGCCAGCAGCTTAGCGGACGGCCGAGGGGAGCAGTTCTTC.

The V call is TRBV15, the J call TRBJ2-7; 8 bases are a match to TRBD1. The CDR3 is made up of 15 amino acids. Trimming cost V 5 bases and J 1 base; bases outside gene matches: 7. CDR1 is LNHNV, CDR2 YYDKDF, per germline (reference sequence). As DNA, the CDR3 is TGTGCCACCAGCTTCGGGCAGGGGGCTTCCTACGAGCAGTACTTC. Protein sequence: CATSFGQGASYEQYF.

The rearrangement links TRBV3-1 (or the pseudogene TRBV3-2) to TRBJ1-6; D possibly corresponds to TRBD1 (5 bases). Germline-derived CDR1 and CDR2 are LGHDT and YNNKEL (reference sequence). The CDR3 is 14 amino acids. With 8 bases removed from V and 7 bases from J, the gap between germline ends came to 15 bases. The CDR3 region is CASHGGTGNSPLHF. Written as DNA, the CDR3 is TGTGCCAGCCACGGGGGGACGGGAAATTCACCCCTCCACTTT.

This chain joins TRBV24-1 and TRBJ2-3; the D gene is possibly TRBD1 (5 bases). Germline CDR1 and CDR2: KGHDR and SFDVKD. The CDR3 length is 15 residues. V lost 0 bases to trimming and J lost 4 bases, with 10 bases between them. The CDR3 reads CATSDLPPRADTQYF. Here the CDR3 DNA reads TGTGCCACCAGTGATTTGCCCCCCAGGGCAGATACGCAGTATTTT.

Here the CDR3 DNA reads TGTGCCAGTAGTATGTTCGACAGGACGAACACTGAAGCTTTCTTT. Protein sequence: CASSMFDRTNTEAFF. The chain is built from TRBV19 and TRBJ1-1; D possibly corresponds to TRBD1 (6 bases). The CDR3 runs to 15 residues. Trimming left V 3 bases short and J 1 base short, with 12 bases between. CDR1 is LNHDA and CDR2 is SQIVND in the germline V gene (reference sequence).

This chain joins TRBV11-3 and TRBJ2-7; 10 nucleotides match TRBD1. V shed 5 bases, J shed 2 bases, and the junction held 3 bases outside the gene matches. The CDR3 loop spans 14 amino acids. CDR1 and CDR2 (germline): SGHNT, YENEEA. The CDR3 sequence is CASSKTGGPYEQYF. CDR3 coding DNA: TGTGCCAGCAGCAAGACAGGGGGCCCCTACGAGCAGTACTTC.

The chain links TRBV30 to TRBJ1-6; D is unresolved. The CDR3 is made up of 16 amino acids. The V end was cut by 2 bases, the J end by 0 bases, with 11 bases between. The germline gives CDR1 GTSNPN, CDR2 SVGIG (reference sequence). The DNA for the CDR3 is TGTGCCTGGAGTACAACGGAGAGCTCCTATAATTCACCCCTCCACTTT. It codes for CAWSTTESSYNSPLHF. The variable domain in full, with the rest retrieved from reference TRBV30 and TRBJ1-6, is SQTIHQWPATLVQPVGSPLSLECTVEGTSNPNLYWYRQAAGRGLQLLFYSVGIGQISSEVPQNLSASRPQDRQFILSSKKLLLSDSGFYLCAWSTTESSYNSPLHFGNGTRLTVT.

This sequence joins TRBV5-1 and TRBJ1-1; perhaps TRBD1 as D (5 bases). The germline CDR1 and CDR2 sequences are SGHRS and YFSETQ. This CDR3 comprises 13 residues. V was trimmed by 5 bases and J by 7 bases, leaving 15 bases between them. In DNA, the CDR3 is TGCGCCAGCAGACAAGGGCGGGGGGTTGAAGCTTTCTTT. Protein: CASRQGRGVEAFF.

The gene calls are TRBV7-2 and TRBJ2-1; D is perhaps TRBD2 (5 bases). CDR1 and CDR2 from the germline V gene are SGHTA and FQGNSA. The V gene lost 5 bases and the J gene lost 9 bases, with 17 bases spanning the gap. The CDR3 runs to 14 residues. The CDR3 region is CASSPGGSVGEQFF. The CDR3, as DNA: TGTGCCAGCAGCCCAGGAGGCTCGGTGGGTGAGCAGTTCTTC.

The chain is built from TRBV7-3 and TRBJ2-3; possible D gene TRBD2, 6 bases. The germline gives CDR1 SGHTA, CDR2 FQGTGA. V lost 6 bases and J 4 bases, leaving 17 bases between the germline ends. The CDR3 has 15 amino acids. DNA for the CDR3: TGTGCCAGCAGTCCGACTGGCGGGGTGGCAGATACGCAGTATTTT. Protein: CASSPTGGVADTQYF.

The chain is built from TRBV27 and TRBJ1-2; D gene ambiguous. Trimming stripped 0 bases from V and 8 bases from J, with 13 bases between. This CDR3 comprises 14 residues. In germline, CDR1 is MNHEY, CDR2 SMNVEV (reference sequence). CDR3 amino acids: CASSLSPGNGGYTF. In DNA, the CDR3 is TGTGCCAGCAGTTTATCACCGGGAAACGGGGGCTACACCTTC.

V usage is TRBV7-8 and J usage is TRBJ2-1; 12 bases line up with TRBD2. Trimming cost V 5 bases and J 2 bases; bases outside gene matches: 1. Per the germline V gene, CDR1 is SGHVS and CDR2 is FQNEAQ. CDR3 length: 15 residues. The CDR3 protein is CASSPSGGAYNEQFF. The CDR3 coding sequence is TGTGCCAGCAGCCCTAGCGGGGGGGCCTACAATGAGCAGTTCTTC. The full variable domain, in which reference TRBV7-8 and TRBJ2-1 provide the parts outside the CDR3, is GAGVSQSPRYKVAKRGQDVALRCDPISGHVSLFWYQQALGQGPEFLTYFQNEAQLDKSGLPSDRFFAERPEGSVSTLKIQRTQQEDSAVYLCASSPSGGAYNEQFFGPGTRLTVL.

The rearrangement joins TRBV2 to TRBJ1-2; D gene unclear. Between the trimmed V and J ends, which lost 8 bases and 2 bases, there was a span of 15 bases. The germline gives CDR1 SNHLY, CDR2 FYNNEI. The length of the CDR3 is 14 residues. CDR3 sequence reads: CASRPHAGNYGYTF. The DNA for the CDR3 is TGTGCCAGCCGACCACATGCAGGAAACTATGGCTACACCTTC.

J is TRBJ1-5 and V is TRBV7-2; 7 nucleotides agree with TRBD1. Germline lookup yields CDR1 SGHTA and CDR2 FQGNSA. V was clipped by 4 bases and J by 9 bases; unmatched bases: 9. The CDR3 has 14 residues. For the CDR3, the DNA is TGTGCCAGCAGCTCCTACAGGGGCAATACGCCCCAGCATTTT. This sequence encodes CASSSYRGNTPQHF.

The chain has TRBV4-2 and TRBJ1-1; possible D gene TRBD1, 5 bases. This CDR3 region has 15 residues. Germline V gives CDR1 LGHNA, CDR2 YNFKEQ. V dropped 6 bases and J dropped 6 bases, with 20 bases sitting between them. CDR3 in DNA: TGTGCCAGCAGTCGCCAAAACATGGGGGGGGCTGAAGCTTTCTTT. Translating it yields CASSRQNMGGAEAFF.

Note on this clone: Other DNA sequences in the sample encode the same CDR3. CDR3 coding DNA: TGTGCCAGCAGACGACAGGTCTATGGGGCCAACGTCCTGACTTTC. Translating gives CASRRQVYGANVLTF. The chain has TRBV19 and TRBJ2-6, with D possibly being TRBD1 (6 bases). The CDR3 runs to 15 residues. CDR1 is LNHDA and CDR2 is SQIVND in the germline V gene (reference sequence). Trimming shortened V by 9 bases and J by 3 bases, and 15 bases separated the two germline ends.

The chain couples TRBV2 to TRBJ1-1; a weak D match, TRBD1 (6 bases). Germline V gene lookup returns CDR1 SNHLY and CDR2 FYNNEI. The CDR3 length is 13 residues. V was shortened by 5 bases and J by 11 bases, with 18 bases between the two germline ends. The CDR3 is CASSRAAQGTAFF. CDR3 bases: TGTGCCAGCAGTCGGGCCGCACAGGGTACCGCTTTCTTT. The full variable domain, its missing parts supplied by reference TRBV2 and TRBJ1-1, is EPEVTQTPSHQVTQMGQEVILRCVPISNHLYFYWYRQILGQKVEFLVSFYNNEISEKSEIFDDQFSVERPDGSNFTLKIRSTKLEDSAMYFCASSRAAQGTAFFGQGTRLTVV.

V is TRBV7-2 and J is TRBJ2-3; D gene unclear. In germline, CDR1 is SGHTA, CDR2 FQGNSA. The ends were cut back, 2 bases at V and 6 bases at J, with 9 bases in the middle. This CDR3 region has 13 residues. The CDR3 loop is CASSLLRADTQYF. The DNA of the CDR3 is TGTGCCAGCAGCTTATTACGAGCGGATACGCAGTATTTT.

V and J are TRBV3-1 (or the pseudogene TRBV3-2) and TRBJ2-1; D remains ambiguous. The CDR3 is 11 amino acids. Trimming pared 7 bases from V and 8 bases from J, leaving 9 bases between. Per the germline V gene, CDR1 is LGHDT and CDR2 is YNNKEL (reference sequence). The DNA of the CDR3 is TGTGCCAGCACTAACTCATATGAGCAGTTCTTC. Encoded protein: CASTNSYEQFF.